What follows describes a single T cell receptor beta chain. The target antigen is unknown. Preparation of the TCRbeta library was carried out with unique molecular identifiers. MiXCR, applied by TCRdb to the PCR reads, yields one record per CDR3 protein. There are about 870,000 distinct CDR3 sequences in the sample; about 15% occur only once, and roughly 5% lies in the top ten. The source of the sample is a study of T-cell reconstitution after alpha-beta-depleted transplantation in children. General study findings and limits: Some patients showed high day-60 TCRbeta diversity, which derived from surviving recipient T cells and thymic progenitors. About two months after transplant, alpha-beta T cells reportedly came from several hundred expanded graft clones.

Germline V lookup: CDR1 SQVTM, CDR2 ANQGSEA. Trimming took off 3 bases at V and 5 bases at J, with 8 bases between the two ends. The CDR3 loop spans 11 amino acids. The source of this sequence is a male patient between 5 and 17 years old who had a stem cell transplant for acute lymphoblastic leukemia, so the T cells may come from the graft donor. The V and J genes are TRBV29-1 and TRBJ2-7; D perhaps matches TRBD2 (5 bases). Here the sequenced sample was PBMCs, mostly from graft donor cells, taken 360 days after TCRalphabeta/CD19-depleted stem cell transplant. The CDR3 bases are TGCAGCGTTGACACCGGGAACGAGCAGTACTTC. Its protein is CSVDTGNEQYF.